A single sample gave rise to the 13 T cell receptor beta chains below, sequenced in a study of beta chain features in type 1 diabetes. What was sequenced were expressed TCRB transcripts, since all of the isolated RNA had been reverse transcribed. Only in-frame clones appear in the TCRdb table, and some are missing; sequencing was by immunoSEQ multiplex PCR. The top ten hold under 0.04% of the sample, which has about 410,000 clones, approximately 15% seen once. Sequencing was done on a sample of naive CD4+ T cells from blood. These receptor sequences come from a man aged 30-40 years in good health.

This clone was seen a handful of times. This sequence joins TRBV2 and TRBJ2-7; D possibly corresponds to TRBD2 (6 bases). The V and J ends lost 3 bases and 1 base respectively, with 16 bases between them. The germline V gene encodes CDR1 SNHLY and CDR2 FYNNEI. This CDR3 is built from 16 residues. The CDR3 bases are TGTGCCAGCAGTGACCGCCAAACTAGCCTATCCTACGAGCAGTACGTC. The encoded protein is CASSDRQTSLSYEQYV.

The chain has TRBV11-2 and TRBJ2-7; D possibly matches TRBD1 or TRBD2 (5 bases each). Germline values: CDR1 SGHAT, CDR2 FQNNGV. The CDR3 is 15 amino acids. V gave up 5 bases and J gave up 6 bases, with 20 bases separating them. Here the CDR3 DNA reads TGTGCCAGCAGCCCAAGGCTCGGTATCGGGACCGAGCAGTACGTC. Its protein product is CASSPRLGIGTEQYV.

Only a few counts were recorded for this clone. The chain carries TRBV29-1 and TRBJ2-6; 11 nucleotides match TRBD1. V gave up 3 bases and J gave up 1 base; unmatched junction bases: 14. There are 20 residues in the CDR3. The V gene's germline CDR1 is SQVTM and CDR2 ANQGSEA. The CDR3 coding sequence is TGCAGCGTTGATTTCCGTGACCGGGACAGGGGGGAATCTGGGGCCAACGTCCTGACTTTC. Protein: CSVDFRDRDRGESGANVLTF.

This clone was picked up a small number of times. The chain carries TRBV27 and TRBJ2-1; D may be TRBD2 (5 bases). Trimming took 5 bases from V and 12 from J, leaving 20 bases between them. This CDR3 is 14 amino acids long. CDR1 and CDR2 (germline): MNHEY, SMNVEV (reference sequence). The CDR3 DNA reads as TGTGCCAGCAGTAGCCAACCTTGGGTACGGGGGCAGTTCTTC. It yields the protein CASSSQPWVRGQFF.

J is TRBJ1-2 and V is TRBV2, with D hard to call. The length of the CDR3 is 11 residues. CDR1 is SNHLY, CDR2 FYNNEI, per germline. V was trimmed by 3 bases and J by 7 bases, leaving 6 bases between them. The CDR3 coding sequence is TGTGCCAGCAGTGAGGGCACTGGCTACACCTTC. Translated, it gives CASSEGTGYTF.

The chain uses TRBV7-9 and TRBJ2-2; tentative D call: TRBD1 (6 bases). CDR1 is SEHNR and CDR2 is FQNEAQ in the germline V gene (reference sequence). V lost 5 bases to trimming and J lost 1 base, with 11 bases between them. This CDR3 comprises 15 residues. The CDR3 reads CASSPDRRNTGELFF. The DNA of the CDR3 is TGTGCCAGCAGCCCCGACAGGAGGAACACCGGGGAGCTGTTTTTT.

This clone was seen a few times. CDR3 bases: TGCGCCAGCAGCACCACTAGCGACCAAGAGACCCAGTACTTC. It translates to CASSTTSDQETQYF. The chain employs TRBV4-1 and TRBJ2-5; the match to TRBD2 covers 7 bases. This CDR3 has 14 residues. V shed 5 bases, J shed 0 bases, and the junction held 3 bases outside the gene matches. CDR1 and CDR2 from the germline V gene are MGHRA and YSYEKL.

A few counts support this clone. The rearrangement links TRBV9 to TRBJ2-1; 7 bases line up with TRBD1. The CDR3 spans 16 residues. Germline assignment: CDR1 SGDLS and CDR2 YYNGEE. V was pared by 3 bases and J by 0 bases, with 6 bases of the junction left unmatched. CDR3 protein: CASSGRTGVSYNEQFF. The CDR3 DNA reads TGTGCCAGCAGCGGAAGGACAGGAGTCTCCTACAATGAGCAGTTCTTC. Based on the CDR3 plus reference TRBV9 and TRBJ2-1, the full variable domain is DSGVTQTPKHLITATGQRVTLRCSPRSGDLSVYWYQQSLDQGLQFLIQYYNGEERAKGNILERFSAQQFPDLHSELNLSSLELGDSALYFCASSGRTGVSYNEQFFGPGTRLTVL.

Regarding this clone: Other DNA variants within this sample encode the same CDR3. The chain combines TRBV9 with TRBJ2-5; 9 bases align to TRBD2. The CDR3 runs 14 residues. Unmatched junction bases numbered 5, after V lost 4 bases and J lost 4 bases. Per the germline V gene, CDR1 is SGDLS and CDR2 is YYNGEE. The CDR3 reads CASSLGLARETQYF. CDR3 sequence (DNA): TGTGCCAGCAGCTTGGGACTAGCCAGAGAGACCCAGTACTTC.

The V gene is TRBV29-1, the J gene TRBJ2-5; TRBD1 matches 8 bases. The CDR3 has 11 amino acids. CDR1 SQVTM and CDR2 ANQGSEA come from the germline V gene. V was pared by 8 bases and J by 5 bases, with 4 bases of the junction left unmatched. CDR3: CSYTGGETQYF. The CDR3 nucleotides read TGCAGCTACACAGGGGGGGAGACCCAGTACTTC.

This clone was seen a handful of times. The junction departs from the called germline gene at one end, perhaps through a read error. The CDR3 protein is CASRLTQNRPQHF. The CDR3 nucleotides are TGTGCCAGCAGGCTGACCCAGAATCGGCCCCAGCATTTT. This chain joins TRBV27 and TRBJ1-5, with unresolved D. Germline V gene data show CDR1 as MNHEY and CDR2 as SMNVEV (reference sequence). The CDR3 is made up of 13 amino acids.

This sequence joins TRBV6-6 and TRBJ2-2, with 13 bases that match TRBD2. CDR1 is MNHNY and CDR2 is SVGAGI in the germline V gene (reference sequence). The V segment lost 6 bases and the J segment 6 bases; nucleotides outside the gene matches: 4. This CDR3 has 15 amino acids. CDR3 in DNA: TGTGCCAGCAGACCGGGACTAGCGGGGTCCGGGGAGCTGTTTTTT. Protein: CASRPGLAGSGELFF.

CDR3 protein: CASSYRPGQRNEKLFF. CDR3 sequence (DNA): TGTGCCAGCAGTTACCGTCCGGGACAGCGTAATGAAAAACTGTTTTTT. This sequence joins TRBV6-6 and TRBJ1-4, with 7 bases fitting TRBD1. After removal of 2 bases from V and 4 bases from J, the junction contained 7 bases not matched to a gene. There are 16 residues in the CDR3. Germline values: CDR1 MNHNY, CDR2 SVGAGI (reference sequence).